The present entry profiles one TCR beta chain with its context. The sample comes from a study of cytotoxic CD8 clonotypes in ibrutinib-treated CLL. Germline V gene lookup returns CDR1 SGHNT and CDR2 YYREEE (reference sequence). With 3 bases removed from V and 1 base from J, the gap between germline ends came to 10 bases. The CDR3 extends over 14 amino acids. Produced via immunoSEQ multiplex PCR; TCRdb's table is partial and in-frame only. The sample lists 35,000 to 45,000 clones; 65% to 75% were seen once. The sequenced sample was PBMCs, obtained at disease progression, from a patient treated with ibrutinib. This TCR was recovered from a human donor with chronic lymphocytic leukemia. The chain carries TRBV5-4 and TRBJ1-1, with D possibly matching TRBD1 (6 bases). CDR3 in DNA: TGTGCCAGCAGCTCAATAGGGGGGAACACTGAAGCTTTCTTT. Its translation is CASSSIGGNTEAFF.